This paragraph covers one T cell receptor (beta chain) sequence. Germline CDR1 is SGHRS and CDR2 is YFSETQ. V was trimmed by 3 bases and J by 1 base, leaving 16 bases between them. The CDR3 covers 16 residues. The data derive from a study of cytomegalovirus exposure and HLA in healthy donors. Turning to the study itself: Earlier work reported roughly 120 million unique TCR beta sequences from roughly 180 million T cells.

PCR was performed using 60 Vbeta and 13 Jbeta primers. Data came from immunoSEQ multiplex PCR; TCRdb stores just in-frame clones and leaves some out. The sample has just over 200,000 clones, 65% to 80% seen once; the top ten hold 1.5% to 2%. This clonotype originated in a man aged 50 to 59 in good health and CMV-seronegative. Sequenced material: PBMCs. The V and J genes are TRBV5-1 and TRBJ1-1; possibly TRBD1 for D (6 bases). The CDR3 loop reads CASSWMAGARNTEAFF. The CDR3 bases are TGCGCCAGCAGCTGGATGGCAGGGGCCAGGAACACTGAAGCTTTCTTT.